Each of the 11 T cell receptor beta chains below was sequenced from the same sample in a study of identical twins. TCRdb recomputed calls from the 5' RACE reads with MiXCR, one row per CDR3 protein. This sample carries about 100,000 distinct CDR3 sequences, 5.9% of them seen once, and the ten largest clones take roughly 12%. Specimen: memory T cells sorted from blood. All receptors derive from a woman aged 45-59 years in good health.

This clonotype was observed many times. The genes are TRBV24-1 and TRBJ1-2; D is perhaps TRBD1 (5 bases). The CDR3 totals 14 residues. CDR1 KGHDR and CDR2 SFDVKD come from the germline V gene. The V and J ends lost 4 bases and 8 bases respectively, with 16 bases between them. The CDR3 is CATSDSAGLKGYTF. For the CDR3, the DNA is TGTGCCACCAGTGACTCCGCAGGGCTAAAGGGCTACACCTTC.

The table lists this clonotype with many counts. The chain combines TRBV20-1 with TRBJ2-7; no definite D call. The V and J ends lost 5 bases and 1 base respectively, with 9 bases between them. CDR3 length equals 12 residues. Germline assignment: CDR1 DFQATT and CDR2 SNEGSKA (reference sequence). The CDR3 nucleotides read TGCAGTGCTCAACCAACTTCCTACGAGCAGTACTTC. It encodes CSAQPTSYEQYF.

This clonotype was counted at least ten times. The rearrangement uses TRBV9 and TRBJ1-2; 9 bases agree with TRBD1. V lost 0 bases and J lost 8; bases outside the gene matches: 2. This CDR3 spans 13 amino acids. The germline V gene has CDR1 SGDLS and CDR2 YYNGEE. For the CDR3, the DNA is TGTGCCAGCAGCGTAGGGACAGGGGAGGGCTACACCTTC. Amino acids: CASSVGTGEGYTF.

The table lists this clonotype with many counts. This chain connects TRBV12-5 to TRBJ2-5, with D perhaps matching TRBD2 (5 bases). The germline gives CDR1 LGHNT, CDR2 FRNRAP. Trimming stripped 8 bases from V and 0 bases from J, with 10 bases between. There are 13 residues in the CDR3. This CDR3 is CASSGPYQETQYF. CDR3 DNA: TGTGCTAGTAGCGGACCGTACCAAGAGACCCAGTACTTC.

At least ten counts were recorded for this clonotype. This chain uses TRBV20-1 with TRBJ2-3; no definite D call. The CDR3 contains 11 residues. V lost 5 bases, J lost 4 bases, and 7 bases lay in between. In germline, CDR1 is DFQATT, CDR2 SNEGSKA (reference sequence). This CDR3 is CSAVGPDTQYF. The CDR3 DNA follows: TGCAGTGCTGTCGGACCAGATACGCAGTATTTT.

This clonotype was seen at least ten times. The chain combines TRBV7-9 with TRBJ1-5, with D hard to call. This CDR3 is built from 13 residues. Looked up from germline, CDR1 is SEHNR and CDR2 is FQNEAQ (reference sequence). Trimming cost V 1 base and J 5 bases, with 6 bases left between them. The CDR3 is CASSLGVDQPQHF. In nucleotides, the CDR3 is TGTGCCAGCAGCTTAGGTGTTGATCAGCCCCAGCATTTT.

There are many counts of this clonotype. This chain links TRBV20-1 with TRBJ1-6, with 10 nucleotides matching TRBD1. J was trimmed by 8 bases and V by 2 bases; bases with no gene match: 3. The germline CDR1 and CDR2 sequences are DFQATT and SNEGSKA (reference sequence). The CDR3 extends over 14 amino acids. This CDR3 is CSARTGTGDSPLHF. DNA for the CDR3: TGCAGTGCTAGAACCGGGACAGGGGATTCACCCCTCCACTTT.

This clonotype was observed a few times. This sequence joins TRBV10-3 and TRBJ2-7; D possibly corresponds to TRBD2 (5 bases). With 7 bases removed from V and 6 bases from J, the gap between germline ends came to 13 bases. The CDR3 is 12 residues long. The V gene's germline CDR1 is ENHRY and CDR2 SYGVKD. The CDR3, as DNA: TGTGCCATCATAGGTCTAGCAGCCGAGCAGTACTTC. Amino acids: CAIIGLAAEQYF.

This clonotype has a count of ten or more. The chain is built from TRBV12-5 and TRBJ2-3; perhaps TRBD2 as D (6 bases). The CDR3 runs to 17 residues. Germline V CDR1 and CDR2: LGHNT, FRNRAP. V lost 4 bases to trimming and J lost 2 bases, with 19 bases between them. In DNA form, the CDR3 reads TGTGCTAGTGGTTCCGTCCCCGGGGGTCTAAACACAGATACGCAGTATTTT. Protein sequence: CASGSVPGGLNTDTQYF. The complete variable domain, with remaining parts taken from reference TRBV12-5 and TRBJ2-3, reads DARVTQTPRHKVTEMGQEVTMRCQPILGHNTVFWYRQTMMQGLELLAYFRNRAPLDDSGMPKDRFSAEMPDATLATLKIQPSEPRDSAVYFCASGSVPGGLNTDTQYFGPGTRLTVL.

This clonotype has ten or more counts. The CDR3, as DNA: TGTGCCAGCAGCCAAGAAGCGGGGCAAAACAATGAGCAGTTCTTC. Protein: CASSQEAGQNNEQFF. V usage is TRBV4-2 and J usage is TRBJ2-1; the match to TRBD2 covers 7 bases. The germline V gene has CDR1 LGHNA and CDR2 YNFKEQ. Losses at the gene ends were 0 bases for V and 5 bases for J; bases not matched to a gene: 4. CDR3 length equals 15 residues.

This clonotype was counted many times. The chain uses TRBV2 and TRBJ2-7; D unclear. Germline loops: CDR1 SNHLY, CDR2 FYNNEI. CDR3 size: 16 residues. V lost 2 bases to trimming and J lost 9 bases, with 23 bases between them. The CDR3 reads CASSEFALIRGDRQYV. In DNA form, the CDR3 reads TGTGCCAGCAGTGAATTCGCTCTAATCAGAGGAGATCGGCAGTACGTC.